This entry lists 32 T cell receptor beta chains sequenced from one sample in a study of CD8 T cells in Susac syndrome. Random hexamers primed reverse transcription of roughly 0.45 to 1 ug RNA. TCRdb re-called the immunoSEQ multiplex PCR reads through MiXCR, storing one row per CDR3 protein. The sample has about 180,000 distinct CDR3 sequences, over 90% seen once. Input material: CD4+ T cells from PBMCs. Source of these receptors: a human donor with Susac syndrome.

J is TRBJ2-3 and V is TRBV24-1; the match to TRBD2 covers 7 bases. Germline trimming cut 4 bases from V and 3 bases from J; bases unmatched to any gene: 12. The CDR3 has 17 residues. CDR1 KGHDR and CDR2 SFDVKD come from the germline V gene. In DNA, the CDR3 is TGTGCCACCAGTGACCCCATGGTTGGAGCGGGAACAGATACGCAGTATTTT. Its protein product is CATSDPMVGAGTDTQYF.

This clonotype was counted once. The V gene is TRBV9, the J gene TRBJ2-1; 8 bases fit TRBD2. The CDR3 runs to 15 residues. CDR1 is SGDLS, CDR2 YYNGEE, per germline. The J segment lost 3 bases and the V segment lost 3 bases, leaving 5 bases of the junction unmatched. CDR3 in DNA: TGTGCCAGCAGCGCAACCGGGACTAGCTACAATGAGCAGTTCTTC. Translation: CASSATGTSYNEQFF.

Only one count was recorded for this clonotype. The chain employs TRBV3-1 and TRBJ1-2; 7 bases map to TRBD1. This CDR3 is 13 amino acids long. The germline gives CDR1 LGHDT, CDR2 YNNKEL (reference sequence). The V gene end was trimmed by 4 bases and the J gene end by 7 bases; junction bases not matched to a gene: 6. The chain's CDR3 is CASSLTGLSGYTF. The CDR3 DNA reads TGTGCCAGCAGCCTGACAGGGTTGAGTGGCTACACCTTC.

The chain uses TRBV14 and TRBJ2-6; 10 bases match TRBD1. This CDR3 comprises 17 residues. Germline V CDR1 and CDR2: SGHDN, FVKESK. V lost 4 bases to trimming and J lost 4 bases; unmatched junction nucleotides: 7. The CDR3 region has the DNA TGTGCCAGCAGCCGACGACAGGGGGCAGTCGGGGCCAACGTCCTGACTTTC. It encodes CASSRRQGAVGANVLTF.

The rearrangement links TRBV20-1 to TRBJ2-1, with 15 positions matching TRBD2. CDR3 length: 17 amino acids. Germline-derived CDR1 and CDR2 are DFQATT and SNEGSKA (reference sequence). The V gene end was trimmed by 5 bases and the J gene end by 4 bases; junction bases not matched to a gene: 9. For the CDR3, the DNA is TGCAGTGCTGACGGGACTAGCGGGAGGCTTCTATACAATGAGCAGTTCTTC. Protein product: CSADGTSGRLLYNEQFF.

The V gene is TRBV20-1, the J gene TRBJ2-7, with TRBD2 identical over 8 bases. The CDR3 loop spans 14 amino acids. V was pared by 1 base and J by 0 bases, with 2 bases of the junction left unmatched. Germline values: CDR1 DFQATT, CDR2 SNEGSKA (reference sequence). This CDR3 reads CSARAGTSSYEQYF. In nucleotides, the CDR3 is TGCAGTGCTAGAGCTGGGACTAGCTCCTACGAGCAGTACTTC.

V gene TRBV20-1 combines with J gene TRBJ1-5, with D perhaps matching TRBD1 (6 bases). Trimming left V 4 bases short and J 0 bases short, with 10 bases between. Looked up from germline, CDR1 is DFQATT and CDR2 is SNEGSKA (reference sequence). CDR3 length: 14 amino acids. Here the CDR3 DNA reads TGCAGTGCTACAACAGGGATTAGCAATCAGCCCCAGCATTTT. Translated: CSATTGISNQPQHF.

J is TRBJ1-2 and V is TRBV5-4; 7 positions agree with TRBD1. This CDR3 spans 14 amino acids. The germline V gene encodes CDR1 SGHNT and CDR2 YYREEE (reference sequence). Trimming removed 1 base from V and 4 bases from J; junction bases left unmatched: 4. Here the CDR3 reads CASSLLTGTYGYTF. CDR3 DNA: TGTGCCAGCAGCTTGCTGACAGGGACCTATGGCTACACCTTC.

The chain is built from TRBV7-2 and TRBJ2-2; the D is unclear. Trimming shortened V by 5 bases and J by 7 bases, and 20 bases separated the two germline ends. Germline lookup yields CDR1 SGHTA and CDR2 FQGNSA. This CDR3 has 16 amino acids. This CDR3 is CASSRRVVGVIGELFF. CDR3 nucleotide sequence: TGTGCCAGCAGCAGAAGGGTCGTCGGCGTTATCGGGGAGCTGTTTTTT.

V usage is TRBV20-1 and J usage is TRBJ1-2; tentative D call: TRBD1 (6 bases). CDR3 length: 14 residues. Germline-derived CDR1 and CDR2 are DFQATT and SNEGSKA (reference sequence). Trimming pared 3 bases from V and 7 bases from J, leaving 18 bases between. The CDR3: CSARLRPTGGGYTF. Written as DNA, the CDR3 is TGCAGTGCTAGGTTGCGGCCGACAGGCGGTGGCTACACCTTC.

This chain connects TRBV9 to TRBJ2-3, with D possibly matching TRBD2 (7 bases). This CDR3 is 17 amino acids long. Trimming stripped 0 bases from V and 2 bases from J, with 16 bases between. Germline assignment: CDR1 SGDLS and CDR2 YYNGEE. This chain's CDR3 is CASSVGVGGGVTDTQYF. For the CDR3, the DNA is TGTGCCAGCAGCGTAGGGGTCGGAGGGGGGGTCACAGATACGCAGTATTTT.

This chain joins TRBV29-1 and TRBJ2-5; 7 bases line up with TRBD1. The CDR3 contains 11 residues. V lost 8 bases and J lost 5; bases outside the gene matches: 5. Germline V lookup: CDR1 SQVTM, CDR2 ANQGSEA. CDR3 loop: CSPDRSETQYF. The CDR3 DNA reads as TGCAGCCCGGACAGGAGTGAGACCCAGTACTTC.

The rearrangement links TRBV7-9 to TRBJ1-6; tentative D call: TRBD1 (5 bases). Between the trimmed V and J ends, which lost 1 base and 7 bases, there was a span of 11 bases. The CDR3 has 15 amino acids. The germline CDR1 and CDR2 sequences are SEHNR and FQNEAQ (reference sequence). DNA for the CDR3: TGTGCCAGCAGCTTAGGGGGGGTTGGGAATTCACCCCTCCACTTT. Translation: CASSLGGVGNSPLHF. Complete variable domain (other parts from reference TRBV7-9 and TRBJ1-6): DTGVSQNPRHKITKRGQNVTFRCDPISEHNRLYWYRQTLGQGPEFLTYFQNEAQLEKSRLLSDRFSAERPKGSFSTLEIQRTEQGDSAMYLCASSLGGVGNSPLHFGNGTRLTVT.

The J gene is TRBJ2-7, the V gene TRBV19; perhaps TRBD1 as D (6 bases). The V end was cut by 9 bases, the J end by 2 bases, with 17 bases between. CDR1 LNHDA and CDR2 SQIVND come from the germline V gene (reference sequence). The CDR3 is 14 residues long. The CDR3 nucleotides are TGTGCCAGCGGATCCCCGGGACAAACCTACGAGCAGTACTTC. Encoded protein: CASGSPGQTYEQYF.

This clonotype came up once. V is TRBV7-9 and J is TRBJ2-7; a weak D match, TRBD2 (6 bases). CDR3 length equals 15 residues. Looked up from germline, CDR1 is SEHNR and CDR2 is FQNEAQ (reference sequence). V lost 5 bases and J lost 2, with 16 bases in between. CDR3 sequence reads: CASSRLENQAYEQYF. In DNA, the CDR3 is TGTGCCAGCAGCCGACTAGAGAACCAGGCCTACGAGCAGTACTTC.

This chain joins TRBV2 and TRBJ2-5; TRBD2 might be the D (5 bases). The V gene's germline CDR1 is SNHLY and CDR2 FYNNEI. Trimming removed 7 bases from V and 2 bases from J, with 14 bases in between. The length of the CDR3 is 14 residues. The CDR3 is CASTTLGVQETQYF. In DNA form, the CDR3 reads TGTGCCAGCACCACGTTGGGAGTACAAGAGACCCAGTACTTC.

The CDR3 coding sequence is TGTGCCAGCAGTTTCGGACGGAACTATGGCTACACCTTC. It codes for CASSFGRNYGYTF. The chain recombines TRBV12-3 or TRBV12-4 with TRBJ1-2; no reliable D call. V lost 3 bases and J lost 2, with 7 bases in between. The CDR3 totals 13 residues.

The chain recombines TRBV20-1 with TRBJ1-5; TRBD1 is a possible D gene (5 bases). The V and J ends lost 2 bases and 1 base respectively, with 6 bases between them. This CDR3 is 13 amino acids long. Germline V gives CDR1 DFQATT, CDR2 SNEGSKA (reference sequence). The CDR3 coding sequence is TGCAGTGCTAGACGGACAAGCAATCAGCCCCAGCATTTT. Protein product: CSARRTSNQPQHF.

This clonotype appeared once. This sequence joins TRBV7-8 and TRBJ2-3, with 9 bases aligning to TRBD2. V was clipped by 0 bases and J by 3 bases; unmatched bases: 10. The CDR3 sequence is 18 residues long. Germline CDR1 SGHVS, CDR2 FQNEAQ. The CDR3 loop reads CASSLARDSGRPTDTQYF. In nucleotides, the CDR3 is TGTGCCAGCAGCTTAGCGCGCGATAGCGGGAGACCGACAGATACGCAGTATTTT.

The chain recombines TRBV19 with TRBJ2-1; perhaps TRBD2 as D (5 bases). CDR3 length: 14 residues. From germline, CDR1 is LNHDA and CDR2 SQIVND (reference sequence). V gave up 4 bases and J gave up 1 base, with 8 bases separating them. The DNA for the CDR3 is TGTGCCAGTAGTAGCGGGTGGTCCTACAATGAGCAGTTCTTC. This encodes CASSSGWSYNEQFF.

J is TRBJ2-4 and V is TRBV4-3, with D possibly TRBD2 on 6 matching bases. CDR1 is LGHNA, CDR2 YSLEER, per germline. Between the trimmed V and J ends, which lost 2 bases and 2 bases, there was a span of 10 bases. CDR3 length: 15 amino acids. CDR3: CASSQRGGTKNIQYF. CDR3 bases: TGCGCCAGCAGCCAACGTGGGGGGACCAAAAACATTCAGTACTTC.

This clonotype was counted once. The chain combines TRBV27 with TRBJ2-1, with D perhaps given as TRBD1 or TRBD2 (5 bases each). V was cut by 3 bases and J by 9 bases, with 9 bases left in between. Germline V lookup: CDR1 MNHEY, CDR2 SMNVEV (reference sequence). There are 12 residues in the CDR3. CDR3 DNA: TGTGCCAGCAGTTTCCAGGGAGCTGAGCAGTTCTTC. The encoded protein is CASSFQGAEQFF.

The gene calls are TRBV12-3 or TRBV12-4 and TRBJ2-1; 12 nucleotides align to TRBD2. This CDR3 is 13 amino acids long. With 5 bases clipped from V and 14 bases from J, the junction kept 7 bases outside the gene matches. In nucleotides, the CDR3 is TGTGCCAGCAGTCCACGGACTAGCGGGGCGAAGTTCTTC. This codes for CASSPRTSGAKFF.

The V call is TRBV19, the J call TRBJ1-2; D uncertain. There are 15 residues in the CDR3. Germline assignment: CDR1 LNHDA and CDR2 SQIVND (reference sequence). Trimming cost V 5 bases and J 6 bases, with 19 bases left between them. CDR3 DNA: TGTGCCAGTAGTCCCGTGGGCGGCCCCGGGGATGGCTACACCTTC. Translating it yields CASSPVGGPGDGYTF.

The J gene is TRBJ2-5, the V gene TRBV5-4, with D possibly TRBD1 on 5 matching bases. With 1 base removed from V and 4 bases from J, the gap between germline ends came to 11 bases. The CDR3 sequence is 14 residues long. Germline assignment: CDR1 SGHNT and CDR2 YYREEE (reference sequence). The CDR3: CASSLRGGGETQYF. The DNA of the CDR3 is TGTGCCAGCAGCTTGAGGGGCGGTGGAGAGACCCAGTACTTC.

The CDR3 sequence: CASSQDPISNQPQHF. The DNA of the CDR3 is TGCGCCAGCAGCCAAGATCCAATTAGCAATCAGCCCCAGCATTTT. This rearrangement joins TRBV4-1 to TRBJ1-5; D unclear. The CDR3 consists of 15 residues. Germline CDR1 MGHRA, CDR2 YSYEKL. V shed 0 bases and J shed 0 bases, with 6 bases lying between them.

The V gene is TRBV5-1, the J gene TRBJ2-1; 8 nucleotides align to TRBD2. In germline, CDR1 is SGHRS, CDR2 YFSETQ. The CDR3 runs to 16 residues. Trimming cost V 1 base and J 10 bases; bases outside gene matches: 13. CDR3 region: CASSLSTGRAGGEQFF. The DNA for the CDR3 is TGCGCCAGCAGCTTGAGTACCGGGAGGGCGGGGGGCGAGCAGTTCTTC.

This clonotype was seen a handful of times. This chain uses TRBV11-2 with TRBJ2-5; 9 bases map to TRBD1. Per the germline V gene, CDR1 is SGHAT and CDR2 is FQNNGV. V was pared by 5 bases and J by 5 bases, with 6 bases of the junction left unmatched. The CDR3 runs 14 residues. The CDR3 nucleotides read TGTGCCAGCAGCCCACAGGGGGCTGGGGAGACCCAGTACTTC. Protein product: CASSPQGAGETQYF. The whole variable domain, filled in from reference TRBV11-2 and TRBJ2-5, reads EAGVAQSPRYKIIEKRQSVAFWCNPISGHATLYWYQQILGQGPKLLIQFQNNGVVDDSQLPKDRFSAERLKGVDSTLKIQPAKLEDSAVYLCASSPQGAGETQYFGPGTRLLVL.

This chain uses TRBV9 with TRBJ2-7; unclear D gene. The CDR3 runs 13 residues. The germline V gene encodes CDR1 SGDLS and CDR2 YYNGEE. The germline V and J ends were trimmed by 0 bases and 6 bases, with 10 bases remaining between them. The CDR3, as DNA: TGTGCCAGCAGCGTAGTTGTCTCCAGCGAGCAGTACTTC. This codes for CASSVVVSSEQYF.

This sequence joins TRBV20-1 and TRBJ1-4; unclear D gene. CDR3 length: 12 amino acids. Germline values: CDR1 DFQATT, CDR2 SNEGSKA (reference sequence). The V end lost 3 bases, the J end lost 7 bases, and 9 bases lay between the germline ends. The CDR3 is CSASLEIEKLFF. For the CDR3, the DNA is TGCAGTGCTAGTTTGGAGATTGAAAAACTGTTTTTT.

The chain has TRBV5-4 and TRBJ2-3; D is unresolved. V was trimmed by 4 bases and J by 4 bases, leaving 22 bases between them. Germline V gene sequence: CDR1 SGHNT, CDR2 YYREEE (reference sequence). The CDR3 covers 17 residues. The CDR3 DNA follows: TGTGCCAGCAGCCTCAAACCTCTCGCTCTCGCCCCAGATACGCAGTATTTT. Translated, it gives CASSLKPLALAPDTQYF. Full variable domain (remainder filled in from reference TRBV5-4 and TRBJ2-3): ETGVTQSPTHLIKTRGQQVTLRCSSQSGHNTVSWYQQALGQGPQFIFQYYREEENGRGNFPPRFSGLQFPNYSSELNVNALELDDSALYLCASSLKPLALAPDTQYFGPGTRLTVL.

The rearrangement uses TRBV29-1 and TRBJ1-1, with D unresolved. Trimming shortened V by 4 bases and J by 7 bases, and 13 bases separated the two germline ends. Germline lookup yields CDR1 SQVTM and CDR2 ANQGSEA. This CDR3 comprises 12 residues. The CDR3 reads CSVVIAPSEAFF. Here the CDR3 DNA reads TGCAGCGTTGTAATAGCCCCGAGTGAAGCTTTCTTT.